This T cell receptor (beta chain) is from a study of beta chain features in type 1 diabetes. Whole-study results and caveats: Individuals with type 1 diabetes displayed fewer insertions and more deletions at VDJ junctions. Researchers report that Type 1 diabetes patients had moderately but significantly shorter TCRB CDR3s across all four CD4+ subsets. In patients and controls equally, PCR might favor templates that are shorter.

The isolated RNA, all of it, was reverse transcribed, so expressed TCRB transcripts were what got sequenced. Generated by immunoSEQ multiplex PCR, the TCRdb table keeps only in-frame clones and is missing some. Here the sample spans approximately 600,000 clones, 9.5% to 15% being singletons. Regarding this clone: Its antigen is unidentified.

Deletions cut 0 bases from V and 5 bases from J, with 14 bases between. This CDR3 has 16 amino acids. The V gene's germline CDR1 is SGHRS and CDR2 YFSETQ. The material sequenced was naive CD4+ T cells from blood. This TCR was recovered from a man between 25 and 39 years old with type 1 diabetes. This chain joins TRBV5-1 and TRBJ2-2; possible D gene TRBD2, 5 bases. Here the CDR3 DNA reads TGCGCCAGCAGCTTGGGGCAGGTCGGCGGGACCGGGGAGCTGTTTTTT. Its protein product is CASSLGQVGGTGELFF.